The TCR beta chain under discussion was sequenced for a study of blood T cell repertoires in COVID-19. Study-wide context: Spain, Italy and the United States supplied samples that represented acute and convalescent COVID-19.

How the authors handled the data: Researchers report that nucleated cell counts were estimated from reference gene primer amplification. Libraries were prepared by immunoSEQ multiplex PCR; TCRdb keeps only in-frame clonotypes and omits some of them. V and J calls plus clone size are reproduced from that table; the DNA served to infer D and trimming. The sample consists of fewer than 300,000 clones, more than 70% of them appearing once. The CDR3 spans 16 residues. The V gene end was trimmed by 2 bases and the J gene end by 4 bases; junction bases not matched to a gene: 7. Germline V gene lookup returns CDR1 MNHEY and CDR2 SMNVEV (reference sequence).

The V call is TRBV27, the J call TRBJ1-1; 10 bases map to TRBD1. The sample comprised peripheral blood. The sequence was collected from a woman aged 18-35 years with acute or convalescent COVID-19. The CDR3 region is CASSLGPGTGATEAFF. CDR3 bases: TGTGCCAGCAGTTTAGGACCCGGGACAGGGGCCACTGAAGCTTTCTTT.